The text below deals with one T cell receptor (beta chain). Seattle patients were enrolled while actively infected and followed longitudinally. This CDR3 comprises 15 residues. The V end lost 5 bases, the J end lost 4 bases, and 15 bases lay between the germline ends. The germline V gene has CDR1 SGHNT and CDR2 YENEEA. This sample stems from a study of blood T cell repertoires in COVID-19. Study details: Samples taken during acute and convalescent COVID-19 were collected in the United States, Italy and Spain. Nucleic acid was either cDNA or gDNA, and it came from T cells, B-cell-depleted T cells, or PBMCs.

Sequenced by immunoSEQ multiplex PCR; TCRdb stores in-frame clones only, minus some. The table lists some 140,000 clones, approximately 85% of them singletons. The V call is TRBV11-3, the J call TRBJ2-1; perhaps TRBD1 as D (6 bases). Sequenced input: peripheral blood. This clonotype originated in a man aged 60 to 69 with COVID-19, enrolled during active disease. CDR3 DNA sequence: TGTGCCAGCAGCGTTCGACAGGAGCTTTACAATGAGCAGTTCTTC. Its translation is CASSVRQELYNEQFF.